Listed below are T cell receptor beta chains from one sample, sequenced in a study of early T cells in non-severe SARS-CoV-2 infection. TCRdb used MiXCR to reprocess the 5' RACE reads, holding one entry per CDR3 protein. The sample lists around 47,000 distinct CDR3 sequences, around 10% occurring once. Sequenced input: whole blood. Source of these receptors: an adult who was a healthcare worker with PCR-confirmed SARS-CoV-2 infection or an uninfected control (not recorded which). CDR3s include the opening cysteine and the closing phenylalanine or tryptophan. The D gene is left open where the match is weak. Some rows have no size entry. The others give once, few or many, or a class for an expanded clone.

>TRBJ1-2|TRBV28|.|.
TGTGCCAGCAGCCCAGGCCAGGGGCCCAACTATGGCTACACCTTC
CASSPGQGPNYGYTF
>TRBJ2-1|TRBV20-1|TRBD2|many
TGCAGTGCTAGAGATTACGGTAGCGGGACGGCAATGGGGAATGAGCAGTTCTTC
CSARDYGSGTAMGNEQFF
>TRBJ2-1|TRBV14|.|.
TGTGCCAGCAGCCACGGGAGCCTCTACAATGAGCAGTTCTTC
CASSHGSLYNEQFF
>TRBJ1-6|TRBV20-1|TRBD1|once
TGCAGTGCTCTTCCGGGACAGTATAATTCACCCCTCCACTTT
CSALPGQYNSPLHF
>TRBJ1-6|TRBV27|.|.
TGTGCCAGCAGTTTACTAGCCTATAATTCACCCCTCCACTTT
CASSLLAYNSPLHF
>TRBJ2-7|TRBV10-3|.|many
TGTGCCATCAGTGAGTCGGGACAACGGGGGTCCTACGAGCAGTACTTC
CAISESGQRGSYEQYF
>TRBJ2-3|TRBV28|.|.
TGTGCCGCCGCCAGCGGAAGCACAGATACGCAGTATTTT
CAAASGSTDTQYF
>TRBJ2-3|TRBV7-3|TRBD2|many
TGTGCCAGCAGCTTAGCGGGAGCCGGCACAGATACGCAGTATTTT
CASSLAGAGTDTQYF
>TRBJ1-1|TRBV20-1|.|.
TGCAGTGCTGGGAGCAGAGAGAACACTGAAGCTTTCTTT
CSAGSRENTEAFF
>TRBJ1-2|TRBV20-1|.|many
TGCAGTGCTAGACCCCCTGGGGCAGGAAAAGCCTATGGCTACACCTTC
CSARPPGAGKAYGYTF
>TRBJ2-7|TRBV20-1|TRBD2|few
TGCAGTGCTAGAGATTACCTAGCGGGGAGCTCCTACGAGCAGTACTTC
CSARDYLAGSSYEQYF
>TRBJ2-3|TRBV11-1|.|.
TGTGCCAGCAGCCTTTCGTCAGATACGCAGTATTTT
CASSLSSDTQYF
>TRBJ2-1|TRBV12-5|TRBD2|few
TGTGCTAGTGGCCTAGCGGGAGGGCCTAATGAGCAGTTCTTC
CASGLAGGPNEQFF
>TRBJ2-3|TRBV7-9|.|.
TGTGCCAGCAGCCAACCCTCTCTAGATACGCAGTATTTT
CASSQPSLDTQYF
>TRBJ1-4|TRBV6-6|.|many
TGTGCCAGCAGTTACTCGCTGGGGTATGGGAATGAAAAACTGTTTTTT
CASSYSLGYGNEKLFF
>TRBJ1-1|TRBV6-2/TRBV6-3|.|many
TGTGCCAGCAGGCAGGGGACCACGATAGCTTTCTTT
CASRQGTTIAFF
>TRBJ2-7|TRBV13|TRBD2|once
TGTGCCAGCAGCTTAGGGCGGAGCGGGAGCTCCTACGAGCAGTACTTC
CASSLGRSGSSYEQYF
>TRBJ1-1|TRBV28|.|.
TGTGCCAGCAGTTTGGGGGCCATGAACACTGAAGCTTTCTTT
CASSLGAMNTEAFF
>TRBJ2-5|TRBV7-2|.|many
TGTGCCAGCACCGGGGGATGGGGCCAAGAGACCCAGTACTTC
CASTGGWGQETQYF
>TRBJ2-6|TRBV7-9|.|many
TGTGCCAGCAGGCCAAAACCGACAGTCAACCCCTCTGGGGCCAACGTCCTGACTTTC
CASRPKPTVNPSGANVLTF
>TRBJ2-2|TRBV10-3|.|many
TGTGCCATCAGTACAAAGAACACCGGGGAGCTGTTTTTT
CAISTKNTGELFF
>TRBJ2-1|TRBV2|.|.
TGTGCCAGCACCAAGGACGGGCTAGAGAACAATGAGCAGTTCTTC
CASTKDGLENNEQFF
>TRBJ2-5|TRBV7-2|TRBD1|.
TGTGCCAGCAGCTCCCTGGGACAGGGAGAGACCCAGTACTTC
CASSSLGQGETQYF
>TRBJ2-3|TRBV3-1|.|many
TGTGCCAGCAGCCAGTCCCGCGGGGATACGCAGTATTTT
CASSQSRGDTQYF
>TRBJ1-3|TRBV7-2|.|many
TGTGCCAGCAGCTCCCCATACAGGACCACGGGAGGAAACACCATATATTTT
CASSSPYRTTGGNTIYF
>TRBJ1-5|TRBV28|TRBD1|few
TGTGCCAGCAGTCTACCGGGACAGCTTAATCAGCCCCAGCATTTT
CASSLPGQLNQPQHF
>TRBJ2-7|TRBV9|.|many
TGTGCAGAAACCGAGGGCTTTCAGTTCTACGAGCAGTACTTC
CAETEGFQFYEQYF
>TRBJ1-6|TRBV20-1|TRBD1|many
TGCAGTGCTAGAGGGGGACAGGGGTTCTTAGGTTCACCCCTCCACTTT
CSARGGQGFLGSPLHF
>TRBJ2-2|TRBV28|TRBD2|many
TGTGCCAGCAGTTTAAGGCTAGCGGGAGTTGCCACCGGGGAGCTGTTTTTT
CASSLRLAGVATGELFF
>TRBJ1-1|TRBV5-1|.|.
TGCGCCAGCAGCTTGGTACAGGACCCGAACACTGAAGCTTTCTTT
CASSLVQDPNTEAFF
>TRBJ2-1|TRBV29-1|.|.
TGCAGCGTTGAAAGGGTGGTTCGGGGCAATGAGCAGTTCTTC
CSVERVVRGNEQFF
>TRBJ2-7|TRBV23-1|.|.
TGCGCCAGCAGCTCCCTGATGGGGCCCTACGAGCAGTACTTC
CASSSLMGPYEQYF
>TRBJ2-7|TRBV3-2|.|many
TGTGCCAGCAGCCAAGTCCCCGGGACAGGGGATGCCTACGAGCAGTACTTC
CASSQVPGTGDAYEQYF
>TRBJ2-7|TRBV18|.|many
TGTGCCAGCTCACCGGCGAGGACGGGTTCTTATTACGAGCAGTACTTC
CASSPARTGSYYEQYF
>TRBJ2-3|TRBV10-3|.|many
TGTGCCATCAGTCTTTCAGGGAGTAGCACAGATACGCAGTATTTT
CAISLSGSSTDTQYF
>TRBJ2-6|TRBV12-5|.|.
TGTGCTAGTGCCACTACGGCGTCTGGGGCCAACGTCCTGACTTTC
CASATTASGANVLTF
>TRBJ1-1|TRBV6-5|TRBD1|few
TGTGCCAGCAGTTCGCCGGGACAGGGGAACACTGAAGCTTTCTTT
CASSSPGQGNTEAFF
>TRBJ1-2|TRBV5-6|TRBD1|once
TGTGCCAGCAGCTTGGACAGGGGAAGCTACACCTTC
CASSLDRGSYTF
>TRBJ1-1|TRBV28|.|many
TGTGCCAGCAGTAACCTCGGGGGCCTATTGGACACTGAAGCTTTCTTT
CASSNLGGLLDTEAFF
>TRBJ2-7|TRBV7-9|.|many
TGTGCCAGCAGCCATACAGCCCAAACCTACGAGCAGTACTTC
CASSHTAQTYEQYF
>TRBJ2-5|TRBV28|.|many
TGTGCCAGCAAAATTCCGGGCCCCGGGGAGACCCAGTACTTC
CASKIPGPGETQYF
>TRBJ2-1|TRBV9|.|few
TGTGCCAGCAGCGTAGTTTTAGGGGGAAAGTACAATGAGCAGTTCTTC
CASSVVLGGKYNEQFF
>TRBJ2-1|TRBV6-2/TRBV6-3|TRBD1|few
TGTGCCAGCAAGAGGGACAGGGGGCCCCTAGTCGATGAGCAGTTCTTC
CASKRDRGPLVDEQFF
>TRBJ1-2|TRBV9|.|few
TGTGCCAGCAGCCCAACCAGGGAATATGGCTACACCTTC
CASSPTREYGYTF
>TRBJ1-1|TRBV7-2|TRBD1|many
TGTGCCAGCAGCCGACAGGGGGCTGGCACTGAAGCTTTCTTT
CASSRQGAGTEAFF
>TRBJ2-7|TRBV1|.|.
TGCACCAGCAGCCAAGCGGGCAGTTACGAGCAGTACTTC
CTSSQAGSYEQYF
>TRBJ2-1|TRBV6-2/TRBV6-3|.|.
TGTGCCAGCAGACCACTAGACACGGATGAGCAGTTCTTC
CASRPLDTDEQFF
>TRBJ2-1|TRBV28|TRBD1|.
TGTGCCAGCAGTTACCGACAGGGGGTGTTTATTGAGCAGTTCTTC
CASSYRQGVFIEQFF